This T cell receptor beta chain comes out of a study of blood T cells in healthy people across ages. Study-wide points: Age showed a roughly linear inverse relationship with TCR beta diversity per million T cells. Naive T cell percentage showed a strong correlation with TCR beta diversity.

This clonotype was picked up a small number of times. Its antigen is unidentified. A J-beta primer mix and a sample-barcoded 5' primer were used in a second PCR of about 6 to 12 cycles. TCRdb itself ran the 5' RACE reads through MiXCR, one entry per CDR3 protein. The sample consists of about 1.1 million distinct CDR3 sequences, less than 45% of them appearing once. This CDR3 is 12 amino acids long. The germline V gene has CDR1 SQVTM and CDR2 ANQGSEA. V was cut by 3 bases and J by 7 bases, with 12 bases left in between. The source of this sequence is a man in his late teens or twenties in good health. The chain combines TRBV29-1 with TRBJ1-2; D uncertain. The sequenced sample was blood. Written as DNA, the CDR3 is TGCAGCGTTGAGATCCGGGCTCTTGGCTACACCTTC. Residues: CSVEIRALGYTF. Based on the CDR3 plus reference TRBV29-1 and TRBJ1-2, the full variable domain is SAVISQKPSRDICQRGTSLTIQCQVDSQVTMMFWYRQQPGQSLTLIATANQGSEATYESGFVIDKFPISRPNLTFSTLTVSNMSPEDSSIYLCSVEIRALGYTFGSGTRLTVV.